The clone carrying this T cell receptor beta chain was counted a few times. What it binds is not known. The data derive from a study of T cell repertoires in cytomegalovirus infection. Study-level information: Recently identified HLA-C-restricted CMV epitopes were used, and well-studied HLA-B-restricted CMV epitopes were used as well. Study outcomes and limitations: People with CMV and the relevant HLA were identified by cumulative public TCR beta family frequency. CMV-specific TCR beta clonotypes restricted by HLA-C dominated the ex vivo response.

CDR1 is SGHDN and CDR2 is FVKESK in the germline V gene. V lost 0 bases to trimming and J lost 0 bases; unmatched junction nucleotides: 2. The CDR3 contains 17 residues. TCRdb analysed the reads with MiXCR anew, one entry per CDR3 protein. The sample consists of some 800,000 distinct CDR3 sequences, about 30% of them appearing once. Sequenced material: cultured CD8+ T cells from PBMCs, taken from culture after CMV antigen stimulation. The chain links TRBV14 to TRBJ2-1; 10 nucleotides line up with TRBD1. The receptor was derived from a human donor in good health (CMV status not recorded). Some clones in this sample may be carry-over from other donors' samples. Here the CDR3 reads CASSQERTGGSYNEQFF. For the CDR3, the DNA is TGTGCCAGCAGCCAAGAAAGGACAGGGGGCTCCTACAATGAGCAGTTCTTC.